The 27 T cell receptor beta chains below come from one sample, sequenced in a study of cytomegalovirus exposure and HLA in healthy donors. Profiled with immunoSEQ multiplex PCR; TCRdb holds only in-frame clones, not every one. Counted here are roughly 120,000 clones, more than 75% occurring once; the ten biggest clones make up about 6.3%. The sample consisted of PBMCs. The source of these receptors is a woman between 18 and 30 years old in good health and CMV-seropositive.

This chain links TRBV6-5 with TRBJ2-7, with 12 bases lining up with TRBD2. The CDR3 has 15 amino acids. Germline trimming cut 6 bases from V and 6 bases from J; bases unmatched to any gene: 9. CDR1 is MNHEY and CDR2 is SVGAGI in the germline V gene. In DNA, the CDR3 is TGTGCCAGCAGACTATCCCTAGCGGGAGGGGTCGAGCAGTACTTC. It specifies CASRLSLAGGVEQYF.

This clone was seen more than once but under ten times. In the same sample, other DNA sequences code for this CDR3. In DNA form, the CDR3 reads TGTGCCAGCAGCCCCAGACAGGGCAACACTGAAGCTTTCTTT. Protein sequence: CASSPRQGNTEAFF. The chain links TRBV9 to TRBJ1-1; TRBD1 matches 7 bases. V dropped 4 bases and J dropped 2; count of bases not matched to a gene: 5. The germline CDR1 and CDR2 sequences are SGDLS and YYNGEE. This CDR3 is built from 14 residues.

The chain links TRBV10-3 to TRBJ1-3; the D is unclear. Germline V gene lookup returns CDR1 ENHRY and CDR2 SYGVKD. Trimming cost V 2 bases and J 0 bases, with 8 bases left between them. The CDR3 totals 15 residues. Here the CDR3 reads CAISERSFSGNTIYF. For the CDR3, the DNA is TGTGCCATCAGTGAGCGGAGCTTCTCTGGAAACACCATATATTTT.

CDR3 sequence: CASSVDSYNEKLFF. DNA of the CDR3: TGTGCCAGCAGCGTAGACAGTTATAATGAAAAACTGTTTTTT. This chain joins TRBV9 and TRBJ1-4, with D hard to call. The CDR3 contains 14 residues. CDR1 is SGDLS and CDR2 is YYNGEE in the germline V gene. V was pared by 0 bases and J by 4 bases, with 7 bases between.

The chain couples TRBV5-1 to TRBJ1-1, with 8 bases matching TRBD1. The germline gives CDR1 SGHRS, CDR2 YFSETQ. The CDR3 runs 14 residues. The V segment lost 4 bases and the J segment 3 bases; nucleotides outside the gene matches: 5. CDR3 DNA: TGCGCCAGCAGCCCTACAGGGGGGGACACTGAAGCTTTCTTT. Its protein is CASSPTGGDTEAFF.

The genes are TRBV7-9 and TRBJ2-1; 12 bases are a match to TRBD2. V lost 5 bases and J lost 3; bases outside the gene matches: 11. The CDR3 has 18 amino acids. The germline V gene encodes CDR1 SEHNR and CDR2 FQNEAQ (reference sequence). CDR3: CASSPHGASGRDYNEQFF. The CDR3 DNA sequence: TGTGCCAGCAGCCCCCATGGGGCTAGCGGGAGGGACTACAATGAGCAGTTCTTC.

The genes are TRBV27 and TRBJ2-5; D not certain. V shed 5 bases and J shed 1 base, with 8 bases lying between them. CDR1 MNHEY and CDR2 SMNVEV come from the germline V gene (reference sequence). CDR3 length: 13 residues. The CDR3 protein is CASSRYSQETQYF. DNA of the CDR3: TGTGCCAGCAGTCGATACAGCCAAGAGACCCAGTACTTC.

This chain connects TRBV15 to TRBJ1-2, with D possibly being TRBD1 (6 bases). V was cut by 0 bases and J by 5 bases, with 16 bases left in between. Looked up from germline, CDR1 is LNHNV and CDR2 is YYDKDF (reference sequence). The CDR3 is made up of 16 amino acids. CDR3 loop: CATSRDERRGAYGYTF. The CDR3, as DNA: TGTGCCACCAGCAGAGATGAGCGCAGGGGTGCATATGGCTACACCTTC.

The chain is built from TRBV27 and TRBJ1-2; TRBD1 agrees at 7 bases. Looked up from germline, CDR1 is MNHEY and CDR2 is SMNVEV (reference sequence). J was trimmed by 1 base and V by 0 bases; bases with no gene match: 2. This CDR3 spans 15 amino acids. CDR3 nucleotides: TGTGCCAGCAGTTTATCCGGGACAGTTAACTATGGCTACACCTTC. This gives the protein CASSLSGTVNYGYTF.

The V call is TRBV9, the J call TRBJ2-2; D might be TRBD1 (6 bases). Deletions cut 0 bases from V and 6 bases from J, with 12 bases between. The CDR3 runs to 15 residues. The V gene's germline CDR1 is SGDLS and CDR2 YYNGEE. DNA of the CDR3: TGTGCCAGCAGCGTAGGGGGGCTTGGGGCCGGGGAGCTGTTTTTT. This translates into CASSVGGLGAGELFF. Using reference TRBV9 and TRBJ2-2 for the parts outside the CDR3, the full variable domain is DSGVTQTPKHLITATGQRVTLRCSPRSGDLSVYWYQQSLDQGLQFLIQYYNGEERAKGNILERFSAQQFPDLHSELNLSSLELGDSALYFCASSVGGLGAGELFFGEGSRLTVL.

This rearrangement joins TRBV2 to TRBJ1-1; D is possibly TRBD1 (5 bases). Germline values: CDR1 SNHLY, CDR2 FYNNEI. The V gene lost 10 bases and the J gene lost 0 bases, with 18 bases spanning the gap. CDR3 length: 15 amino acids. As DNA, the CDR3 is TGTGCCACCCACCGGGGGGAGACCGTGAACACTGAAGCTTTCTTT. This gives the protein CATHRGETVNTEAFF. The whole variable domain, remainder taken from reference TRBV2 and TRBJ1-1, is EPEVTQTPSHQVTQMGQEVILRCVPISNHLYFYWYRQILGQKVEFLVSFYNNEISEKSEIFDDQFSVERPDGSNFTLKIRSTKLEDSAMYFCATHRGETVNTEAFFGQGTRLTVV.

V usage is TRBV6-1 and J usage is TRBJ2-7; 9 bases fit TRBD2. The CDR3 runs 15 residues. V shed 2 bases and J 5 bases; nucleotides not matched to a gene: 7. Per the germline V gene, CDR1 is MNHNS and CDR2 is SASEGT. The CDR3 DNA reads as TGTGCCAGCAGTGAATGGGCGGGGGGGGGCCACGAGCAGTACTTC. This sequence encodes CASSEWAGGGHEQYF.

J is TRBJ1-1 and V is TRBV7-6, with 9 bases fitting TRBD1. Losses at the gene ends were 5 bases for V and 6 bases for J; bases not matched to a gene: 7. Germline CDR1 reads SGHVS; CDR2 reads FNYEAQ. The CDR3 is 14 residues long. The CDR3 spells CASSHGTGRPEAFF. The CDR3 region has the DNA TGTGCCAGCAGCCACGGGACAGGGAGACCTGAAGCTTTCTTT.

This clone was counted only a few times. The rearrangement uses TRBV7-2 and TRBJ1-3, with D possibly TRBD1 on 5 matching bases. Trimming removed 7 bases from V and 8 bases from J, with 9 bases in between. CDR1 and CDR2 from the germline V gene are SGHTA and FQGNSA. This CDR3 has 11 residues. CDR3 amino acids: CASTPRDTIYF. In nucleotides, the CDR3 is TGTGCCAGCACCCCCAGGGACACCATATATTTT.

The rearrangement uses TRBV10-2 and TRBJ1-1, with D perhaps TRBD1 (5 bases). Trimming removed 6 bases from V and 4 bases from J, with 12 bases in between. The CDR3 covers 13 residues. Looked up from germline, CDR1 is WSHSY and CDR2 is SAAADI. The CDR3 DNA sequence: TGCGCCAGCAGGTATAACAGGCTCACTGAAGCTTTCTTT. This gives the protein CASRYNRLTEAFF.

DNA of the CDR3: TGTGCCAGCAGTTTAGTGGCAGAACATAACTATGGCTACACCTTC. Residues: CASSLVAEHNYGYTF. The V gene is TRBV28, the J gene TRBJ1-2, with D unresolved. The ends were cut back, 2 bases at V and 1 base at J, with 11 bases in the middle. The germline CDR1 and CDR2 sequences are MDHEN and SYDVKM. The CDR3 has 15 residues.

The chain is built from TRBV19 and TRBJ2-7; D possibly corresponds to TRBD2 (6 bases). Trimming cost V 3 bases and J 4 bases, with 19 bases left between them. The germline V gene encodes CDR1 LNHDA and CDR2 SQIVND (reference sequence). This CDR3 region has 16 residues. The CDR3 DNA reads TGTGCCAGTAGTATTCGTGGGAGGAGTGTAGTGTACGAGCAGTACTTC. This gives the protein CASSIRGRSVVYEQYF.

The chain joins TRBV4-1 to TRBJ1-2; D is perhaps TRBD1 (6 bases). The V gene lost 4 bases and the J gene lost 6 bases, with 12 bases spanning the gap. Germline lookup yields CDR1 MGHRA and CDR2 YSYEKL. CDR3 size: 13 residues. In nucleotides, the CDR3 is TGCGCCAGCAGCCCAGCGGGGGCGGATGGCTACACCTTC. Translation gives CASSPAGADGYTF.

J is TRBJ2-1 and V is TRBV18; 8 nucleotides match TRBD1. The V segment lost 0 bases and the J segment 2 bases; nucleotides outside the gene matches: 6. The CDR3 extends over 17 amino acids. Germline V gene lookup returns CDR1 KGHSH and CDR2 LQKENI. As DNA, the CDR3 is TGTGCCAGCTCACCACCGGGCCGGGACAGGCCCTACAATGAGCAGTTCTTC. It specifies CASSPPGRDRPYNEQFF.

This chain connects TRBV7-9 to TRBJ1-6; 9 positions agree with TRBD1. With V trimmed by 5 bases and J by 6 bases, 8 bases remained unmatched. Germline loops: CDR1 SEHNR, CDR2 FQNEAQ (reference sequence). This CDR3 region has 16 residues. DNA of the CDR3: TGTGCCAGCAGCCCGGACAGGGGAAGGATTAATTCACCCCTCCACTTT. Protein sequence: CASSPDRGRINSPLHF.

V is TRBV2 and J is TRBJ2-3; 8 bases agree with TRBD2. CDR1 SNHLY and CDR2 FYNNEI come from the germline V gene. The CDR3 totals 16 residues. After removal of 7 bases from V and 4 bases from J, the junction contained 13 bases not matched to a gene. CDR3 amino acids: CASMWTSSAGADTQYF. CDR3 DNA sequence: TGTGCCAGCATGTGGACTAGCTCCGCGGGCGCAGATACGCAGTATTTT. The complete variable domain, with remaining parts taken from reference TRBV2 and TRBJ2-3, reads EPEVTQTPSHQVTQMGQEVILRCVPISNHLYFYWYRQILGQKVEFLVSFYNNEISEKSEIFDDQFSVERPDGSNFTLKIRSTKLEDSAMYFCASMWTSSAGADTQYFGPGTRLTVL.

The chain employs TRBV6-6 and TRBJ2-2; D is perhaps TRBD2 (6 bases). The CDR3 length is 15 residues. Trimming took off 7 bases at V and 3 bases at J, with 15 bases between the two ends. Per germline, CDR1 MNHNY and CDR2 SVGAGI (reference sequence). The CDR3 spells CASTPTSGDTGELFF. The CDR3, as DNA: TGTGCCAGCACCCCGACTAGTGGCGACACCGGGGAGCTGTTTTTT.

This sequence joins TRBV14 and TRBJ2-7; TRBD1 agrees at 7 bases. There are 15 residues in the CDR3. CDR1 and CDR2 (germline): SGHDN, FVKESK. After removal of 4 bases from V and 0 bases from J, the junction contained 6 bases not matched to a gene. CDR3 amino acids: CASSPLGQLSYEQYF. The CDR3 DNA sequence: TGTGCCAGCAGCCCCCTGGGACAGCTCTCCTACGAGCAGTACTTC.

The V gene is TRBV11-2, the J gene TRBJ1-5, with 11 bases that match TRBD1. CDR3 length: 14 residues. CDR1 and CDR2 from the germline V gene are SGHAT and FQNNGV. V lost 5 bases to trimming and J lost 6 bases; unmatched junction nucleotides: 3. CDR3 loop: CASSRTGGIQPQHF. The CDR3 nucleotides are TGTGCCAGCAGCCGGACAGGGGGCATTCAGCCCCAGCATTTT.

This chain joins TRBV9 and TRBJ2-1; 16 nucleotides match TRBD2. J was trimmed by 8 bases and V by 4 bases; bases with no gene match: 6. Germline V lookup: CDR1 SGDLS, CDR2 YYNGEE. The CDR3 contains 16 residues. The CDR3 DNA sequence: TGTGCCAGCAGCCCGGGACTAGCGGGGGGGCAATATGAGCAGTTCTTC. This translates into CASSPGLAGGQYEQFF.

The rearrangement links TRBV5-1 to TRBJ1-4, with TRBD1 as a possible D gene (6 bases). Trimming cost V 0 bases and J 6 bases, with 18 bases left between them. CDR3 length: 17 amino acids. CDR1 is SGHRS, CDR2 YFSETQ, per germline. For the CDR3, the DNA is TGCGCCAGCAGCTTGGGAGGTTCAGGGGCCCAGCATGAAAAACTGTTTTTT. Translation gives CASSLGGSGAQHEKLFF.

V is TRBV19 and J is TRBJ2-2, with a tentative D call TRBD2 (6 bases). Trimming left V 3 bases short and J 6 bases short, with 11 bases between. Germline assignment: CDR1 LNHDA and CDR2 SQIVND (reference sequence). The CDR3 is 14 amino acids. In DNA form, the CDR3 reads TGTGCCAGTAGTATTAAAGGGGACTCCGGGGAGCTGTTTTTT. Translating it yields CASSIKGDSGELFF.